This T cell receptor (beta chain) is from a study of T cells in Graves' hyperthyroidism and ophthalmopathy. This clonotype was seen ten or more times. What it binds is unknown. Study observations and caveats: Ophthalmopathy and stable hyperthyroidism were separated by a 13 V-J model.

TCR beta CDR3 regions were amplified from RNA. In the first-round RT-PCR of the TCR CDR3, the HTBI primer set was used. TCRdb fed the multiplex PCR reads into MiXCR, producing one record per CDR3 protein. The repertoire consists of under 600,000 distinct CDR3 sequences, with more than 15% occurring once and the leading ten covering 2.5% to 4%. Germline values: CDR1 GTSNPN, CDR2 SVGIG (reference sequence). The CDR3 runs to 15 residues. V trimming: 2 bases; J trimming: 4 bases; junction bases outside the gene matches: 6. Diagnoses were made from clinical symptoms, serum measures (thyroxine and TRAb), thyroid ultrasound and orbital computed tomography. The authors obtained PBMCs from over 7.5 ml of fresh peripheral blood.

The receptor's source is a woman in her thirties or forties with Graves' ophthalmopathy. The gene calls are TRBV30 and TRBJ2-3; 10 bases are shared with TRBD2. Sequencing was carried out using blood. CDR3 sequence: CAWSTPSGSADTQYF. CDR3 in DNA: TGTGCCTGGAGTACCCCTAGCGGGAGTGCAGATACGCAGTATTTT.